These 12 T cell receptor beta chains were all obtained from the same sample, sequenced in a study of technical replicates of blood from several donors (dated by TCRdb to about 2017). Library prep was done by the immunoSEQ multiplex PCR assay. TCRdb retrieved this table from immuneACCESS and kept in-frame rearrangements only. Not all clones are present; in checked studies, unresolved V genes account for under half, and no reason is known for the remainder. This sample lists fewer than 20,000 clones; under 90% were detected once. Of the sample, around a tenth falls within the top ten clones. Sequenced sample: PBMCs. Every receptor here comes from a human donor in good health. Some clones in this sample may be carry-over from other donors' samples.

V gene TRBV15 combines with J gene TRBJ2-1, with 10 positions matching TRBD2. The germline V gene has CDR1 LNHNV and CDR2 YYDKDF (reference sequence). This CDR3 is built from 18 residues. The trim removed 0 bases at V and 4 bases at J, leaving 9 bases unmatched. CDR3 residues: CATSREGGASGSYNEQFF. CDR3 bases: TGTGCCACCAGCAGAGAAGGTGGAGCTAGCGGGAGTTACAATGAGCAGTTCTTC.

The rearrangement uses TRBV5-1 and TRBJ2-5, with D maybe TRBD1 (5 bases). The CDR3 consists of 16 residues. Trimming stripped 4 bases from V and 5 bases from J, with 21 bases between. Germline V CDR1 and CDR2: SGHRS, YFSETQ. CDR3 sequence (DNA): TGCGCCAGCAGCCTTCAGGGCACTACCGACGGGGAGACCCAGTACTTC. It encodes CASSLQGTTDGETQYF.

The gene calls are TRBV5-5 and TRBJ2-3, with D perhaps matching TRBD2 (6 bases). The CDR3 is 16 residues long. V lost 0 bases and J 3 bases, leaving 14 bases between the germline ends. The germline gives CDR1 SGHKS, CDR2 YYEKEE (reference sequence). In DNA, the CDR3 is TGTGCCAGCAGCTTGGGTTTGCGGGATGGGACAGATACGCAGTATTTT. Its protein is CASSLGLRDGTDTQYF.

In this sample, this clone turned up a few times. As DNA, the CDR3 is TGTGCCAGTAGAAACGAGGGGGCTGGGGCCAACGTCCTGACTTTC. Its translation: CASRNEGAGANVLTF. J is TRBJ2-6 and V is TRBV19, with D perhaps matching TRBD1 (6 bases). The V end lost 6 bases, the J end lost 2 bases, and 11 bases lay between the germline ends. CDR3 length: 15 amino acids. Per germline, CDR1 LNHDA and CDR2 SQIVND (reference sequence).

V usage is TRBV5-1 and J usage is TRBJ1-3; D is possibly TRBD1 (6 bases). The CDR3 extends over 16 amino acids. Germline V CDR1 and CDR2: SGHRS, YFSETQ. V dropped 0 bases and J dropped 4 bases, with 14 bases sitting between them. This CDR3 reads CASSLAPDSKGNTIYF. CDR3 nucleotide sequence: TGCGCCAGCAGCTTGGCCCCGGACAGTAAGGGAAACACCATATATTTT.

The DNA of the CDR3 is TGTGCCACCCGACAGGGTCTCAGTGAAAAACTGTTTTTT. Its protein product is CATRQGLSEKLFF. The rearrangement links TRBV10-3 to TRBJ1-4, with 7 bases identical to TRBD1. This CDR3 contains 13 residues. Germline loops: CDR1 ENHRY, CDR2 SYGVKD. Unmatched junction bases numbered 9, after V lost 10 bases and J lost 7 bases.

This chain joins TRBV5-1 and TRBJ2-3; 7 bases map to TRBD1. The CDR3 spans 14 residues. Germline lookup yields CDR1 SGHRS and CDR2 YFSETQ. Losses at the gene ends were 4 bases for V and 3 bases for J; bases not matched to a gene: 5. The CDR3 coding sequence is TGCGCCAGCAGCCAACAGGGGTGGACAGATACGCAGTATTTT. It is translated as CASSQQGWTDTQYF.

The chain couples TRBV19 to TRBJ2-1; maybe TRBD2 (7 bases). Trimming stripped 9 bases from V and 9 bases from J, with 24 bases between. The CDR3 runs to 15 residues. Germline V CDR1 and CDR2: LNHDA, SQIVND (reference sequence). The CDR3 loop reads CASKVGAAGAGEQFF. CDR3 bases: TGTGCCAGCAAAGTGGGGGCGGCGGGAGCCGGTGAGCAGTTCTTC.

This clone has more than one count but fewer than ten. The chain carries TRBV30 and TRBJ1-2, with D unclear. The CDR3 is 12 amino acids. Trimming removed 7 bases at V and 6 bases at J, with 15 bases between. Germline CDR1 is GTSNPN and CDR2 is SVGIG (reference sequence). Here the CDR3 reads CASNLGSHGYTF. CDR3 bases: TGTGCCTCTAACTTGGGCTCTCATGGCTACACCTTC.

The chain links TRBV7-2 to TRBJ2-5; no definite D call. V dropped 1 base and J dropped 5 bases, with 5 bases sitting between them. CDR3 length: 12 residues. Germline V gene lookup returns CDR1 SGHTA and CDR2 FQGNSA. CDR3 sequence (DNA): TGTGCCAGCAGCTTAGTACGGGAGACCCAGTACTTC. It specifies CASSLVRETQYF.

V gene TRBV27 combines with J gene TRBJ2-7; D not resolved. Germline loops: CDR1 MNHEY, CDR2 SMNVEV (reference sequence). V lost 3 bases, J lost 2 bases, and 17 bases lay in between. This CDR3 is 16 amino acids long. The CDR3 protein is CASSFLVTAGPYEQYF. The DNA for the CDR3 is TGTGCCAGCAGTTTCCTTGTGACTGCTGGTCCCTACGAGCAGTACTTC.

This chain links TRBV30 with TRBJ2-1, with 10 bases identical to TRBD2. V shed 0 bases, J shed 4 bases, and the junction held 12 bases outside the gene matches. CDR1 is GTSNPN, CDR2 SVGIG, per germline (reference sequence). This CDR3 contains 18 residues. The CDR3 DNA sequence: TGTGCCTGGAGTGTAGGGCTAGCGGGAGCTATGGTATACAATGAGCAGTTCTTC. Translated, it gives CAWSVGLAGAMVYNEQFF.